The source of this T cell receptor beta chain is a study of blood T cell repertoires in COVID-19. CDR3 length equals 17 residues. The germline V gene has CDR1 LGHDT and CDR2 YNNKEL (reference sequence). V was clipped by 3 bases and J by 1 base; unmatched bases: 9. Authors' data handling: How many nucleated cells were present was estimated from reference gene primer amplification. The assay was immunoSEQ multiplex PCR, and TCRdb's table has in-frame clones only and misses some. V and J calls and clone size are copied from that table; D and trimming were computed from the DNA. The sample has about 110,000 clones; 70% to 90% are singletons.

The source is a man in his forties with acute or convalescent COVID-19. J is TRBJ2-3 and V is TRBV3-1 (or the pseudogene TRBV3-2); TRBD2 aligns across 8 bases. The sequencing input was peripheral blood. CDR3 loop: CASSHGFGGAGTDTQYF. CDR3 DNA sequence: TGTGCCAGCAGCCATGGATTCGGGGGGGCGGGCACAGATACGCAGTATTTT.